Included here is one T cell receptor beta chain sequence, with context. The donors were healthy bone marrow donors. The donors, nominally healthy at sampling, likely had unrecorded immune exposures. Per the germline V gene, CDR1 is SGHNT and CDR2 is YYREEE (reference sequence). V dropped 3 bases and J dropped 4; count of bases not matched to a gene: 7. The CDR3 contains 14 residues. The data were obtained in a study of cytomegalovirus exposure and HLA in healthy donors. Both 60 Vbeta primers and 13 Jbeta primers went into the PCR. Sequencing was performed with immunoSEQ multiplex PCR; in TCRdb, only in-frame clones are kept and a portion is missing. The sample consists of some 92,000 clones, around 72% of them appearing once.

J is TRBJ2-7 and V is TRBV5-4, with 7 bases aligning to TRBD2. Material: PBMCs. The receptor was isolated from a man between 18 and 35 years old in good health and CMV-seropositive. This CDR3 is CASSCAGTTYEQYF. The CDR3 region has the DNA TGTGCCAGCAGCTGCGCCGGGACTACTTACGAGCAGTACTTC.